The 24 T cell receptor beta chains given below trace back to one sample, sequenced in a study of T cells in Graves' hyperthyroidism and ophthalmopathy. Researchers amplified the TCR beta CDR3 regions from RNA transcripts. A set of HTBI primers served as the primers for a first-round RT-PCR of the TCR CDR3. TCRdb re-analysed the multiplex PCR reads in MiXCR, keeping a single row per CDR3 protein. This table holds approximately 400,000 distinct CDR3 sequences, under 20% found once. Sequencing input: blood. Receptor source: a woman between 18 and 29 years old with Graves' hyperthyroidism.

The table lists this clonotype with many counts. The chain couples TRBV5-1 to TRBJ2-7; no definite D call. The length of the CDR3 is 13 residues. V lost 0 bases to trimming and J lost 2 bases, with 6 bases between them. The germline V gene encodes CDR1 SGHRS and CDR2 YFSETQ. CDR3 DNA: TGCGCCAGCAGCTTGGCGGCTACCTACGAGCAGTACTTC. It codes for CASSLAATYEQYF.

The DNA for the CDR3 is TGTGCCAGCAGCCGACAGGGACGAGGGACGGGGGAGCTGTTTTTT. Translated, it gives CASSRQGRGTGELFF. This chain links TRBV12-3 or TRBV12-4 with TRBJ2-2; TRBD1 aligns across 7 bases. CDR3 length: 15 amino acids. Trimming removed 6 bases from V and 8 bases from J; junction bases left unmatched: 12.

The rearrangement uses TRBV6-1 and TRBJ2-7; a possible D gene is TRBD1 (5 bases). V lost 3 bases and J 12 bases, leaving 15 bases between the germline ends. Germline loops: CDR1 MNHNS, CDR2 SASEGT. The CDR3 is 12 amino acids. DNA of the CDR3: TGTGCCAGCAGTGACGCAGGGAATCGTCGGTACTTC. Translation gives CASSDAGNRRYF.

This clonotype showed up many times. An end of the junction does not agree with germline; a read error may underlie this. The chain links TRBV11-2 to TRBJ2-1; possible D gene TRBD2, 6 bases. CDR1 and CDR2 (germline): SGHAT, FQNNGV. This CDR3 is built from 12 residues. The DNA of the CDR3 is TGTGCCAGCAGCTTAGCTTCGGAGGGGCAGGTCTTC. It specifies CASSLASEGQVF.

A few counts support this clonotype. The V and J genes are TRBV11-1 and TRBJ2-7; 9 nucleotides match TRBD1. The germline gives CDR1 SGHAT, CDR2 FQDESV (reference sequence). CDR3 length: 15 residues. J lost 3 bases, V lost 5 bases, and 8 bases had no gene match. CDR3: CASSLKLDRGYEQYF. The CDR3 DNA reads TGTGCCAGCAGCCTGAAACTGGACAGGGGCTACGAGCAGTACTTC.

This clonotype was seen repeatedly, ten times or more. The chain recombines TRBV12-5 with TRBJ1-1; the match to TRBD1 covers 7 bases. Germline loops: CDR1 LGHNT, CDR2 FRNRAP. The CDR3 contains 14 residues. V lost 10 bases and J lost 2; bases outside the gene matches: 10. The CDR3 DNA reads TGTGCTACTAGTATGGGGACAGCAAACACTGAAGCTTTCTTT. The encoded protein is CATSMGTANTEAFF.

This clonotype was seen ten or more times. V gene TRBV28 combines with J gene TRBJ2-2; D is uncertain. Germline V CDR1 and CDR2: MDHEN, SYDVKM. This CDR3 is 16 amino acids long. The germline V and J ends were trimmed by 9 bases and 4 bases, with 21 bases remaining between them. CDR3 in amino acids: CASTTPVPRATGELFF. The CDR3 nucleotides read TGTGCCAGTACGACACCTGTCCCACGAGCCACCGGGGAGCTGTTTTTT.

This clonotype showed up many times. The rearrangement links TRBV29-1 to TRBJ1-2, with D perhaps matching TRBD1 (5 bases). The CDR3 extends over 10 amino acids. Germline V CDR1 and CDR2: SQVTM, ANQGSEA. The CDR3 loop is CTPPGLGYTF. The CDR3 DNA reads TGCACCCCCCCGGGGCTTGGCTACACCTTC.

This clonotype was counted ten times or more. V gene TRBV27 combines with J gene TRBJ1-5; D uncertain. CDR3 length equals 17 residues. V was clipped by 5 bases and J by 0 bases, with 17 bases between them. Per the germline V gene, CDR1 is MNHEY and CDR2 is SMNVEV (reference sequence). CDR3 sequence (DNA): TGTGCCAGCAGTCCGATCGCTTCAATCTATAGCAATCAGCCCCAGCATTTT. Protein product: CASSPIASIYSNQPQHF.

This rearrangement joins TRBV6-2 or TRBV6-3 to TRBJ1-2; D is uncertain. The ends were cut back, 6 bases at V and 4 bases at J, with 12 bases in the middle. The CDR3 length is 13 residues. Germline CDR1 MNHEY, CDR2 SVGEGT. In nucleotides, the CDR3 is TGTGCCAGCAGGAAGGACGGCGCCTATGGCTACACCTTC. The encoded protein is CASRKDGAYGYTF.

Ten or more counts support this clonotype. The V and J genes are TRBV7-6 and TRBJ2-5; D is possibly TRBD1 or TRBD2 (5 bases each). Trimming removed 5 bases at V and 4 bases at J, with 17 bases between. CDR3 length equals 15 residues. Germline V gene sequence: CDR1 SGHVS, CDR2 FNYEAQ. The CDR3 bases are TGTGCCAGCAGCACTAGGCAGGGCTTAGGAGAGACCCAGTACTTC. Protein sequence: CASSTRQGLGETQYF.

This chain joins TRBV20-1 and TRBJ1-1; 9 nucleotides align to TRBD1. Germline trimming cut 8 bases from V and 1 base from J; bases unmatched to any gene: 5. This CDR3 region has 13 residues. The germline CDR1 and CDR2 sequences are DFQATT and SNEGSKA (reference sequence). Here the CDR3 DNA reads TGCAGTAGGGGGGGACAGGGGAACACTGAAGCTTTCTTT. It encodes CSRGGQGNTEAFF.

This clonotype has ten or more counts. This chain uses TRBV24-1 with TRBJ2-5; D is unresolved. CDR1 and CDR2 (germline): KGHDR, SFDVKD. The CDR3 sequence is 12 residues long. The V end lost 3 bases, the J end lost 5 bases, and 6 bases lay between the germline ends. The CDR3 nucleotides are TGTGCCACCAGTGATACCCGTGAGACCCAGTACTTC. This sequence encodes CATSDTRETQYF.

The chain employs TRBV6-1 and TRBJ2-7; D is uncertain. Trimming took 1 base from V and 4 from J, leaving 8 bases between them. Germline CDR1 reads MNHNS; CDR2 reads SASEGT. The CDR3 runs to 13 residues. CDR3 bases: TGTGCCAGCAGTGAAGAAGGTGGTTACGAGCAGTACTTC. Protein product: CASSEEGGYEQYF.

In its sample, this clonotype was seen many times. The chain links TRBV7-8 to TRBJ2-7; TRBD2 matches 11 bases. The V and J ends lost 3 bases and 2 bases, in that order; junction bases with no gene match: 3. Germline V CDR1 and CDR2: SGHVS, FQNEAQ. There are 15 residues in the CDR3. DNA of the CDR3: TGTGCCAGCAGCTTTAGACTAGCGGGAACCTACGAGCAGTACTTC. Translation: CASSFRLAGTYEQYF.

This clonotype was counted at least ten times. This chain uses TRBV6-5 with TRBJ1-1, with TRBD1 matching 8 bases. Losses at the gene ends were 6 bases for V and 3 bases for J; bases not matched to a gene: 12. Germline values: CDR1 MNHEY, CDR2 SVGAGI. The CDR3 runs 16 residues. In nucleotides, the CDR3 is TGTGCCAGCAGCCCACGCCGGACAGGGACGGACACTGAAGCTTTCTTT. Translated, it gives CASSPRRTGTDTEAFF.

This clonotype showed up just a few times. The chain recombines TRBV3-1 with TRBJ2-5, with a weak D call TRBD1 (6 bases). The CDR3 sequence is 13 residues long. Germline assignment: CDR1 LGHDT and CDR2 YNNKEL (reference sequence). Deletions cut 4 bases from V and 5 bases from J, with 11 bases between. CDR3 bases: TGTGCCAGCAGCCCGGACAGTGTCGAGACCCAGTACTTC. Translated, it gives CASSPDSVETQYF.

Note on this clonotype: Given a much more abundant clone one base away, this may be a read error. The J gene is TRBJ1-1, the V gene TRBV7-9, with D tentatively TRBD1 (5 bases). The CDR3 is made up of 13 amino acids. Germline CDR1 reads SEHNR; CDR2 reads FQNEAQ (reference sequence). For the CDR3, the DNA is TGTGCCAGCAGCGGTGAGGGGTACACTGAAGCTTGCTTT. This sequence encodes CASSGEGYTEACF.

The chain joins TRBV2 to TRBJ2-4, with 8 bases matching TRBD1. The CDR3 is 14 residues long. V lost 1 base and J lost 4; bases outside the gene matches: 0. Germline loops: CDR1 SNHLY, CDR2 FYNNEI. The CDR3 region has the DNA TGTGCCAGCAGTGAAGGGACAGGGAAAAACATTCAGTACTTC. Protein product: CASSEGTGKNIQYF. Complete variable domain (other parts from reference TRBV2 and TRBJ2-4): EPEVTQTPSHQVTQMGQEVILRCVPISNHLYFYWYRQILGQKVEFLVSFYNNEISEKSEIFDDQFSVERPDGSNFTLKIRSTKLEDSAMYFCASSEGTGKNIQYFGAGTRLSVL.

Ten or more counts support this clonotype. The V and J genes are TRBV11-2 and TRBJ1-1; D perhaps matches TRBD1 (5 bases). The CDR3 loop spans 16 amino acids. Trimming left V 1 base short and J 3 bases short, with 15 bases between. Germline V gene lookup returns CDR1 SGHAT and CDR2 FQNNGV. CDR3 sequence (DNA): TGTGCCAGCAGCTTAGGACAGCGGGAGGTTGACACTGAAGCTTTCTTT. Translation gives CASSLGQREVDTEAFF.

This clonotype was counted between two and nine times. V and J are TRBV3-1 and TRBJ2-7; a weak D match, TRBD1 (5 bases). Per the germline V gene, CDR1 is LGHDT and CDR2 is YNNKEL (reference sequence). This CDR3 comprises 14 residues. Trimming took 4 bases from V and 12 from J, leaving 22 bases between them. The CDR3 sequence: CASSLRGQGTPWYF. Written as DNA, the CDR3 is TGTGCCAGCAGCCTACGAGGACAAGGCACCCCGTGGTACTTC.

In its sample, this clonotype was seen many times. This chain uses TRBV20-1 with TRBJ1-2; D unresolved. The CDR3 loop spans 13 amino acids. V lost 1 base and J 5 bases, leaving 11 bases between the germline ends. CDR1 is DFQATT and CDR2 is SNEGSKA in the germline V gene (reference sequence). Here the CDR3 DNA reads TGCAGTGCTAGAGCTTGGGTTTGGTATGGCTACACCTTC. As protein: CSARAWVWYGYTF.

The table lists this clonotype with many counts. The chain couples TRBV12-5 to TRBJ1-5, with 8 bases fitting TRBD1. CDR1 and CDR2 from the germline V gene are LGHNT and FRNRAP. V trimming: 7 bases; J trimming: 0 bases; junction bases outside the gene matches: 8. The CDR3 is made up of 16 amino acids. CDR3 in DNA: TGTGCTAGTGCCCTTGGGACAGGTTATAGCAATCAGCCCCAGCATTTT. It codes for CASALGTGYSNQPQHF.

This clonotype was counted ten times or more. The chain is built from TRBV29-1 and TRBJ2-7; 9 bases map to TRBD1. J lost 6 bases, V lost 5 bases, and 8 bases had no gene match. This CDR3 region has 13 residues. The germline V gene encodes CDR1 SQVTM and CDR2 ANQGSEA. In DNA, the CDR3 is TGCAGCGTTAGGACAGGGGCGAGAGCCGAGCAGTACTTC. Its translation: CSVRTGARAEQYF.